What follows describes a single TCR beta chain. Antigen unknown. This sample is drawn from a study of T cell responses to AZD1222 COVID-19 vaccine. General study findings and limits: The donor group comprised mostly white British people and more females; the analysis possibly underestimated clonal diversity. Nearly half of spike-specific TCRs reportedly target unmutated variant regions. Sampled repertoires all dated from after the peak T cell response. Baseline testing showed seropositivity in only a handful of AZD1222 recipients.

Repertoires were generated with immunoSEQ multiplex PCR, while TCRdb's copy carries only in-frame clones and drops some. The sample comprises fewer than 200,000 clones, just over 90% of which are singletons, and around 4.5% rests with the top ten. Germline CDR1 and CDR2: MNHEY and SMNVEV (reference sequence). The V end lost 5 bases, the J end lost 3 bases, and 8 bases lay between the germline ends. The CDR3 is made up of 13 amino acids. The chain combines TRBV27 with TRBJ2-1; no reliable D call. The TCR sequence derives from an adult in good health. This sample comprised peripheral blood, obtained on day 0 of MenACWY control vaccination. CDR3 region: CASSPTVYNEQFF. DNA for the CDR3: TGTGCCAGCAGTCCGACTGTCTACAATGAGCAGTTCTTC.